This TCR beta chain was captured in a study of T cell repertoires in cytomegalovirus infection. Study conclusions and caveats: CMV-specific TCR beta clonotypes restricted by HLA-C were the ones dominating the ex vivo response.

The table lists this clonotype with many counts. No antigen is known for it. Germline V gene sequence: CDR1 SGHTA, CDR2 FQGNSA. V lost 3 bases and J lost 5; bases outside the gene matches: 9. This CDR3 contains 17 residues. TCRdb reprocessed the reads via MiXCR and lists one record per CDR3 protein. The repertoire has about 360,000 distinct CDR3 sequences, about a sixth of them found once; the top ten carry approximately 8%. This sequence was found in a human donor in good health (CMV status not recorded). Some clones in this sample may be carry-over from other donors' samples. The sequencing sample was made of PBMCs. V and J are TRBV7-2 and TRBJ2-3; TRBD2 matches 12 bases. This chain's CDR3 is CASSFRTSGRSKDTQYF. In DNA form, the CDR3 reads TGTGCCAGCAGCTTTCGAACTAGCGGGAGGTCGAAAGATACGCAGTATTTT.